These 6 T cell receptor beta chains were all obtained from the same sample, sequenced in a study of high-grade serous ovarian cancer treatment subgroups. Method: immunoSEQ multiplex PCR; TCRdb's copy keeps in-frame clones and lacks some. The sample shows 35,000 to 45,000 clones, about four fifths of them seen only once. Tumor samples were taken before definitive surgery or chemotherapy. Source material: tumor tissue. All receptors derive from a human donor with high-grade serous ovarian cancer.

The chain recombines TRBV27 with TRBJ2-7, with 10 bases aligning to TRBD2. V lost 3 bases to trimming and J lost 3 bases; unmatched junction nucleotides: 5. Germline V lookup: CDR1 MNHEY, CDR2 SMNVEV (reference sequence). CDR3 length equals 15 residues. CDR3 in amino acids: CASSFGASGGYEQYF. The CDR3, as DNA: TGTGCCAGCAGTTTTGGGGCTAGCGGGGGCTACGAGCAGTACTTC.

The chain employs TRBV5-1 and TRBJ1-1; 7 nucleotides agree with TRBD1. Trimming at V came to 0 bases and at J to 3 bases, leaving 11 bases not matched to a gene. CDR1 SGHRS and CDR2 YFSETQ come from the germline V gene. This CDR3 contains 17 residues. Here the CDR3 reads CASSLERGGATDTEAFF. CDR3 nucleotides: TGCGCCAGCAGCTTGGAGAGAGGGGGCGCGACCGACACTGAAGCTTTCTTT. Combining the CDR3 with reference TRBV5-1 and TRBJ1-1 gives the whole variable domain KAGVTQTPRYLIKTRGQQVTLSCSPISGHRSVSWYQQTPGQGLQFLFEYFSETQRNKGNFPGRFSGRQFSNSRSEMNVSTLELGDSALYLCASSLERGGATDTEAFFGQGTRLTVV.

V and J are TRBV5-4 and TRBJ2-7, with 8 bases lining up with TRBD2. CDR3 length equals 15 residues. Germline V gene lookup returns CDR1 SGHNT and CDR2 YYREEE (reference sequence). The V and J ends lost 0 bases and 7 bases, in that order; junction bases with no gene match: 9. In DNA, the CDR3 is TGTGCCAGCAGCTTGGGTAGCGGGGCCCCTTTGGAGCAGTACTTC. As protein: CASSLGSGAPLEQYF. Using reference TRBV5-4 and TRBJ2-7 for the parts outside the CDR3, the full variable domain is ETGVTQSPTHLIKTRGQQVTLRCSSQSGHNTVSWYQQALGQGPQFIFQYYREEENGRGNFPPRFSGLQFPNYSSELNVNALELDDSALYLCASSLGSGAPLEQYFGPGTRLTVT.

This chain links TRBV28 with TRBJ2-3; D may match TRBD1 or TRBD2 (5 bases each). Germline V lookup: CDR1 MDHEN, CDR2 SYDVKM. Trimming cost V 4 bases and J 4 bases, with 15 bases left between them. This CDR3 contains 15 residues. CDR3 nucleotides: TGTGCCAGCAGTTCCCGGGGCCCAGCGGCAGATACGCAGTATTTT. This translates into CASSSRGPAADTQYF.

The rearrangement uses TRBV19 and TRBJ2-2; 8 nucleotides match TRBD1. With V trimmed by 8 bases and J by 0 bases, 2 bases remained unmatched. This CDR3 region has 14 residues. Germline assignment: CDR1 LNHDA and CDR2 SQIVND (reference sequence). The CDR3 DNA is TGTGCCAGTGACAGGGGACCGAACACCGGGGAGCTGTTTTTT. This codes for CASDRGPNTGELFF.

CDR3 sequence (DNA): TGTGCCAGCAGCTTAGAGTGGGGCACCGGGGAGCTGTTTTTT. It is translated as CASSLEWGTGELFF. This sequence joins TRBV7-8 and TRBJ2-2; D is undetermined. This CDR3 is 14 amino acids long. V dropped 1 base and J dropped 4 bases, with 7 bases sitting between them. Germline V gene lookup returns CDR1 SGHVS and CDR2 FQNEAQ.